This entry lists 30 T cell receptor beta chains sequenced from one sample in a study of T cells in Graves' hyperthyroidism and ophthalmopathy. Researchers amplified the TCR beta CDR3 regions from RNA transcripts. The study used the HTBI primer set for a first-round RT-PCR of the TCR CDR3. A single record per CDR3 protein comes from TCRdb applying MiXCR to the multiplex PCR reads. This sample has some 140,000 distinct CDR3 sequences, with about 20% found just once. The sequencing sample was made of blood. These receptors were obtained from a woman aged 50 to 60 with Graves' hyperthyroidism that later progressed to Graves' ophthalmopathy.

As concerns this clonotype: A much larger clone differs from this one at a single base, so this may be a read error. This chain links TRBV20-1 with TRBJ2-3, with 7 bases matching TRBD2. The length of the CDR3 is 14 residues. V shed 3 bases and J 5 bases; nucleotides not matched to a gene: 8. In germline, CDR1 is DFQATT, CDR2 SNEGSKA (reference sequence). The CDR3 bases are TGCAGTGCTAGGGGACCAGCGGGATTAGATACGCAGTATTTT. Protein sequence: CSARGPAGLDTQYF.

The chain carries TRBV20-1 and TRBJ2-3; no definite D call. In germline, CDR1 is DFQATT, CDR2 SNEGSKA (reference sequence). With 6 bases removed from V and 4 bases from J, the gap between germline ends came to 8 bases. The CDR3 consists of 11 residues. The CDR3 spells CSAPIADTQYF. For the CDR3, the DNA is TGCAGTGCCCCTATAGCAGATACGCAGTATTTT.

The chain combines TRBV19 with TRBJ2-2; D uncertain. This CDR3 has 15 residues. The germline V gene encodes CDR1 LNHDA and CDR2 SQIVND (reference sequence). Trimming removed 2 bases at V and 1 base at J, with 8 bases between. CDR3 in amino acids: CASSISFGNTGELFF. CDR3 DNA: TGTGCCAGTAGTATATCTTTTGGGAACACCGGGGAGCTGTTTTTT.

This clonotype was observed many times. This chain links TRBV6-1 with TRBJ1-1; D gene unclear. Per the germline V gene, CDR1 is MNHNS and CDR2 is SASEGT. V lost 5 bases, J lost 3 bases, and 10 bases lay in between. The CDR3 length is 13 residues. CDR3 residues: CASSPGSYTEAFF. CDR3 coding DNA: TGTGCCAGCAGTCCAGGCTCTTACACTGAAGCTTTCTTT.

The sample holds many counts of this clonotype. The chain employs TRBV28 and TRBJ2-5; D gene uncertain. Per the germline V gene, CDR1 is MDHEN and CDR2 is SYDVKM. The CDR3 runs to 13 residues. V was clipped by 5 bases and J by 6 bases, with 13 bases between them. As DNA, the CDR3 is TGTGCCAGCAGTCCCCGAAGCGTCCAGACCCAGTACTTC. Its translation: CASSPRSVQTQYF.

V usage is TRBV5-1 and J usage is TRBJ2-7, with D possibly TRBD2 on 7 matching bases. The germline CDR1 and CDR2 sequences are SGHRS and YFSETQ. Trimming cost V 7 bases and J 6 bases, with 14 bases left between them. The CDR3 is made up of 12 amino acids. CDR3 sequence: CASGGGPREQYF. The CDR3 nucleotides read TGCGCCAGCGGGGGGGGGCCCCGCGAGCAGTACTTC. Full variable domain (missing parts from reference TRBV5-1 and TRBJ2-7): KAGVTQTPRYLIKTRGQQVTLSCSPISGHRSVSWYQQTPGQGLQFLFEYFSETQRNKGNFPGRFSGRQFSNSRSEMNVSTLELGDSALYLCASGGGPREQYFGPGTRLTVT.

This clonotype was picked up a small number of times. The chain couples TRBV27 to TRBJ2-2, with TRBD1 identical over 8 bases. Trimming took 6 bases from V and 6 from J; bases not matched to a gene: 9. CDR1 is MNHEY and CDR2 is SMNVEV in the germline V gene (reference sequence). The CDR3 is made up of 15 amino acids. CDR3 sequence (DNA): TGTGCCAGCAGGCGAAACAGGGGGTCAGCCGGGGAGCTGTTTTTT. Amino acids: CASRRNRGSAGELFF.

This clonotype was counted at least ten times. The genes are TRBV12-3 or TRBV12-4 and TRBJ1-5; no firm D call. Trimming shortened V by 6 bases and J by 4 bases, and 13 bases separated the two germline ends. The CDR3 runs 14 residues. The CDR3 here is CASRSAGGNQPQHF. In DNA form, the CDR3 reads TGTGCCAGCAGGTCGGCAGGAGGTAATCAGCCCCAGCATTTT.

This clonotype was observed a single time. The V gene is TRBV6-5, the J gene TRBJ1-5, with 11 bases aligning to TRBD1. Germline CDR1 reads MNHEY; CDR2 reads SVGAGI. V dropped 3 bases and J dropped 5; count of bases not matched to a gene: 3. The CDR3 consists of 15 residues. The CDR3 is CASSYGTGGDQPQHF. The DNA for the CDR3 is TGTGCCAGCAGTTATGGGACAGGGGGGGATCAGCCCCAGCATTTT.

The sample holds a few counts of this clonotype. This chain uses TRBV19 with TRBJ2-1; D possibly corresponds to TRBD2 (6 bases). The CDR3 is 13 residues long. Germline loops: CDR1 LNHDA, CDR2 SQIVND (reference sequence). The V and J ends lost 1 base and 9 bases respectively, with 10 bases between them. The DNA of the CDR3 is TGTGCCAGTAGTATAGCTCGCGGGGCTGAGCAGTTCTTC. It specifies CASSIARGAEQFF.

As regards this clonotype: A much larger clone lies a single base off, so this may be a read error. This chain joins TRBV5-4 and TRBJ2-3, with D possibly matching TRBD2 (6 bases). The CDR3 length is 16 residues. Germline CDR1 is SGHNT and CDR2 is YYREEE (reference sequence). The V end lost 0 bases, the J end lost 8 bases, and 19 bases lay between the germline ends. CDR3 in amino acids: CASSLGGGTPSGTQYF. CDR3 nucleotides: TGTGCCAGCAGCTTGGGAGGTGGGACTCCGAGCGGTACGCAGTATTTT.

The chain employs TRBV6-1 and TRBJ1-2; D call uncertain. V lost 6 bases and J 6 bases, leaving 14 bases between the germline ends. This CDR3 has 13 residues. Germline values: CDR1 MNHNS, CDR2 SASEGT. The CDR3 spells CASRAFLTDGYTF. The CDR3 DNA sequence: TGTGCCAGCAGAGCGTTTCTTACAGATGGCTACACCTTC.

This chain uses TRBV3-1 with TRBJ1-5, with a possible D match to TRBD1 (6 bases). The CDR3 is 15 amino acids. Germline lookup yields CDR1 LGHDT and CDR2 YNNKEL (reference sequence). The V end was cut by 4 bases, the J end by 4 bases, with 14 bases between. CDR3 bases: TGTGCCAGCAGCCTTCGGGCAGGGGATAATCAGCCCCAGCATTTT. Encoded protein: CASSLRAGDNQPQHF. Full variable domain (outside the CDR3, taken from reference TRBV3-1 and TRBJ1-5): DTAVSQTPKYLVTQMGNDKSIKCEQNLGHDTMYWYKQDSKKFLKIMFSYNNKELIINETVPNRFSPKSPDKAHLNLHINSLELGDSAVYFCASSLRAGDNQPQHFGDGTRLSIL.

The chain recombines TRBV19 with TRBJ2-3; 9 bases are a match to TRBD2. CDR1 is LNHDA, CDR2 SQIVND, per germline (reference sequence). V shed 11 bases and J 5 bases; nucleotides not matched to a gene: 14. CDR3 length: 15 residues. CDR3 loop: CASSESSGMLDTQYF. In DNA, the CDR3 is TGTGCCTCCAGTGAATCTAGCGGGATGTTAGATACGCAGTATTTT. Variable domain in full (rest from reference TRBV19 and TRBJ2-3): DGGITQSPKYLFRKEGQNVTLSCEQNLNHDAMYWYRQDPGQGLRLIYYSQIVNDFQKGDIAEGYSVSREKKESFPLTVTSAQKNPTAFYLCASSESSGMLDTQYFGPGTRLTVL.

This clonotype was seen many times. The CDR3 reads CASSRRSGSGRTDTQYF. In DNA form, the CDR3 reads TGTGCCAGCAGCCGGCGTTCTGGTAGCGGGAGAACAGATACGCAGTATTTT. The genes are TRBV7-2 and TRBJ2-3; TRBD2 aligns across 9 bases. Germline values: CDR1 SGHTA, CDR2 FQGNSA. V was clipped by 5 bases and J by 3 bases; unmatched bases: 12. This CDR3 region has 17 residues.

The chain uses TRBV10-1 and TRBJ2-3, with 15 nucleotides matching TRBD2. Germline trimming cut 3 bases from V and 6 bases from J; bases unmatched to any gene: 10. This CDR3 comprises 18 residues. Germline V gene data show CDR1 as WNHNN and CDR2 as SYGVQD (reference sequence). The CDR3 region has the DNA TGCGCCAGCAGTGAAAGCTCCGGGACTAGCGGGAGGAGGGATACGCAGTATTTT. Its protein product is CASSESSGTSGRRDTQYF.

This clonotype was detected only a few times. The V and J genes are TRBV4-1 and TRBJ2-5; TRBD2 matches 13 bases. Germline V CDR1 and CDR2: MGHRA, YSYEKL. After removal of 1 base from V and 5 bases from J, the junction contained 4 bases not matched to a gene. The CDR3 spans 16 residues. The CDR3 region is CASSQATSGRSETQYF. The CDR3 DNA reads TGCGCCAGCAGCCAAGCGACTAGCGGGAGGTCGGAGACCCAGTACTTC.

This clonotype was seen repeatedly, ten times or more. The chain links TRBV7-9 to TRBJ2-3; maybe TRBD2 (5 bases). Germline CDR1 reads SEHNR; CDR2 reads FQNEAQ (reference sequence). CDR3 length: 14 residues. The V end was cut by 5 bases, the J end by 5 bases, with 14 bases between. CDR3 DNA sequence: TGTGCCAGCAGCCTAGGACTGGCCATAGATACGCAGTATTTT. It translates to CASSLGLAIDTQYF.

As regards this clonotype: A junction end diverges from the germline sequence, so it may reflect a read error. The rearrangement joins TRBV7-3 to TRBJ2-3; 9 bases match TRBD2. The germline gives CDR1 SGHTA, CDR2 FQGTGA. The CDR3 runs 16 residues. The CDR3 DNA follows: TGCGCCAGCAGCCAACAAGCGGGAGGAGGCTCAGATACGCAGTATTTT. This translates into CASSQQAGGGSDTQYF.

This clonotype was recorded at least ten times. V gene TRBV7-2 combines with J gene TRBJ2-7; TRBD2 is a possible D gene (5 bases). The CDR3 is made up of 12 amino acids. Per the germline V gene, CDR1 is SGHTA and CDR2 is FQGNSA. Trimming shortened V by 1 base and J by 9 bases, and 10 bases separated the two germline ends. CDR3 sequence: CASSLGGRGQYF. In DNA form, the CDR3 reads TGTGCCAGCAGCTTAGGAGGACGGGGGCAGTACTTC.

This clonotype was seen repeatedly, ten times or more. The gene calls are TRBV12-3 or TRBV12-4 and TRBJ2-7, with a possible D match to TRBD1 (6 bases). Trimming removed 5 bases from V and 3 bases from J, with 14 bases in between. CDR3 length equals 14 residues. The CDR3 DNA reads TGTGCCAGCAGTGTCGGGACACCTTTCTACGAGCAGTACTTC. It encodes CASSVGTPFYEQYF.

This clonotype came up many times. This sequence joins TRBV5-8 and TRBJ2-7; 12 bases fit TRBD2. This CDR3 has 16 amino acids. J lost 2 bases, V lost 3 bases, and 6 bases had no gene match. In germline, CDR1 is SGHTS, CDR2 YDEGEE. CDR3: CASSYGTSGPPYEQYF. The CDR3 region has the DNA TGTGCCAGCAGCTATGGGACTAGCGGGCCACCCTACGAGCAGTACTTC.

This clonotype has at least ten counts. One end of the junction is discordant with germline, which a read error may explain. V is TRBV28 and J is TRBJ2-7; 9 nucleotides line up with TRBD1. The germline CDR1 and CDR2 sequences are MDHEN and SYDVKM. The CDR3 totals 16 residues. The CDR3 DNA reads TGTACCAGCAGTTTGGCGGCCGGGACAGGGCCGGTCGGGCAGTACTTC. It yields the protein CTSSLAAGTGPVGQYF.

This sequence joins TRBV6-2 or TRBV6-3 and TRBJ1-2; a weak D match, TRBD1 (5 bases). Trimming took off 6 bases at V and 2 bases at J, with 13 bases between the two ends. CDR3 size: 14 residues. Germline assignment: CDR1 MNHEY and CDR2 SVGEGT. CDR3 coding DNA: TGTGCCAGCAGCCCGAGGGGAGGGAACTATGGCTACACCTTC. Residues: CASSPRGGNYGYTF.

This clonotype occurred many times. The chain is built from TRBV18 and TRBJ1-5, with a tentative D call TRBD1 (5 bases). The germline CDR1 and CDR2 sequences are KGHSH and LQKENI. V lost 3 bases to trimming and J lost 0 bases, with 18 bases between them. This CDR3 contains 18 residues. The DNA of the CDR3 is TGTGCCAGCTCACCGCTTTCTAAGCGGACACTTAGCAATCAGCCCCAGCATTTT. This encodes CASSPLSKRTLSNQPQHF.

The genes are TRBV29-1 and TRBJ2-2; D is undetermined. V lost 6 bases and J 5 bases, leaving 7 bases between the germline ends. Per the germline V gene, CDR1 is SQVTM and CDR2 is ANQGSEA. The CDR3 loop spans 11 amino acids. The CDR3 DNA is TGCAGCGTCCTACCGACCGGGGAGCTGTTTTTT. Residues: CSVLPTGELFF.

This clonotype came up many times. The genes are TRBV3-1 and TRBJ1-6, with TRBD1 as a possible D gene (5 bases). Germline loops: CDR1 LGHDT, CDR2 YNNKEL (reference sequence). The length of the CDR3 is 14 residues. Trimming cost V 4 bases and J 7 bases, with 11 bases left between them. The chain's CDR3 is CASSPGTENSPLHF. CDR3 DNA sequence: TGTGCCAGCAGCCCAGGGACCGAAAATTCACCCCTCCACTTT.

The CDR3 protein is CASSKMGTGAGFGGYTF. The CDR3 bases are TGTGCCAGCAGTAAAATGGGGACAGGGGCAGGATTCGGTGGCTACACCTTC. This rearrangement joins TRBV9 to TRBJ1-2; 10 bases are a match to TRBD1. After removal of 5 bases from V and 7 bases from J, the junction contained 17 bases not matched to a gene. From germline, CDR1 is SGDLS and CDR2 YYNGEE. The CDR3 contains 17 residues.

The rearrangement joins TRBV2 to TRBJ1-5; D gene uncertain. The CDR3 is 15 residues long. CDR1 and CDR2 (germline): SNHLY, FYNNEI. Trimming stripped 3 bases from V and 0 bases from J, with 9 bases between. Here the CDR3 DNA reads TGTGCCAGCAGTGATCTGGGGTATAGCAATCAGCCCCAGCATTTT. Protein: CASSDLGYSNQPQHF.

The rearrangement links TRBV12-3 or TRBV12-4 to TRBJ2-4; maybe TRBD1 (5 bases). CDR3 length equals 15 residues. V was clipped by 3 bases and J by 1 base, with 10 bases between them. The CDR3 bases are TGTGCCAGCAGTTTTCAGGGTCCGGCCAAAAACATTCAGTACTTC. Translated, it gives CASSFQGPAKNIQYF.